Sequencing of this T cell receptor (beta chain) was carried out in a study of T cell responses to AZD1222 COVID-19 vaccine. Sequenced by immunoSEQ multiplex PCR; TCRdb stores in-frame clones only, minus some. The sample yields 130,000 or so clones, about 82% seen once. V lost 3 bases and J lost 2, with 13 bases in between. Germline V gives CDR1 LGHDT, CDR2 YNNKEL (reference sequence). The CDR3 runs 15 residues. The sample was peripheral blood, taken on day 0 of AZD1222 vaccination. The chain links TRBV3-1 (or the pseudogene TRBV3-2) to TRBJ1-1; D is uncertain. The TCR sequence derives from an adult in good health. The CDR3 loop reads CASSHRGTFNTEAFF. CDR3 DNA: TGTGCCAGCAGCCACCGTGGAACCTTCAACACTGAAGCTTTCTTT.